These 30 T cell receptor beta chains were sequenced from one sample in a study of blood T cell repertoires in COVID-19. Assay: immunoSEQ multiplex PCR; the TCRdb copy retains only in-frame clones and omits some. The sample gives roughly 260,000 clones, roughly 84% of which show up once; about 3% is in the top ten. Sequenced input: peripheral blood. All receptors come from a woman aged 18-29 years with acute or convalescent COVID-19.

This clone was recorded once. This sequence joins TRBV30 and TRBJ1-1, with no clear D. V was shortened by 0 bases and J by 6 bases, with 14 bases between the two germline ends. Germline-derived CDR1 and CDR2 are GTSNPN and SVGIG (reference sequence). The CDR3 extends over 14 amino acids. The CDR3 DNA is TGTGCCTGGAGTGTAAGTCCGCGGCAATCTGAAGCTTTCTTT. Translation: CAWSVSPRQSEAFF.

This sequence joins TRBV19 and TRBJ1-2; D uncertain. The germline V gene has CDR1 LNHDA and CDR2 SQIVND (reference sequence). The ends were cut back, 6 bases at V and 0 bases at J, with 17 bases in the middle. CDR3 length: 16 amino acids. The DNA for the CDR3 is TGTGCCAGTAGCCTATCCCTTCCCCAAGCTAACTATGGCTACACCTTC. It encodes CASSLSLPQANYGYTF.

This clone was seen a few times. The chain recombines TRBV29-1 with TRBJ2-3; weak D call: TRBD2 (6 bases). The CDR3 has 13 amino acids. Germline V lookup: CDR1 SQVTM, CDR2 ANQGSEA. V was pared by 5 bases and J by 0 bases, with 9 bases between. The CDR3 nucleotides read TGCAGCGTTACGGGGGAAAGCACAGATACGCAGTATTTT. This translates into CSVTGESTDTQYF.

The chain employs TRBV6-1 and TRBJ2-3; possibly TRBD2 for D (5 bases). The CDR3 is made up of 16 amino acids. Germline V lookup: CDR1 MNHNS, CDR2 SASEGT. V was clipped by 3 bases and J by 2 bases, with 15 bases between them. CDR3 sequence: CASSDKRTGYTDTQYF. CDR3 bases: TGTGCCAGCAGTGATAAACGTACGGGATACACAGATACGCAGTATTTT.

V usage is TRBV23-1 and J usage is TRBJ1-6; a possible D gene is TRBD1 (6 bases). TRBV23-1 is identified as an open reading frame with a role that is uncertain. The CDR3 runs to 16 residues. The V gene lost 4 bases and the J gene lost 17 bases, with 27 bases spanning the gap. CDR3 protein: CASSPRQAPVNLIFHF. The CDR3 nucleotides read TGCGCCAGCAGTCCCCGACAGGCTCCCGTAAATCTCATTTTCCACTTT.

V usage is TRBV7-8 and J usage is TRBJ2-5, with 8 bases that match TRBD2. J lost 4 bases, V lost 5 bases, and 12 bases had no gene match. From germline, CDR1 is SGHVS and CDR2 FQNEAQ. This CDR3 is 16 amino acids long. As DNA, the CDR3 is TGTGCCAGCAGCCCCCTCTGGCGGGAGGCCCCAGAGACCCAGTACTTC. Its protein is CASSPLWREAPETQYF.

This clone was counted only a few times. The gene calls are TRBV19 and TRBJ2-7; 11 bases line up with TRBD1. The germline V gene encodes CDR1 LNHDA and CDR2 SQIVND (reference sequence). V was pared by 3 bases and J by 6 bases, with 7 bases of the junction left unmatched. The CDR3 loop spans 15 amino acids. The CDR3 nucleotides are TGTGCCAGTAGTATCGCAGGACAGGGGGCAATCGAGCAGTACTTC. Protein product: CASSIAGQGAIEQYF.

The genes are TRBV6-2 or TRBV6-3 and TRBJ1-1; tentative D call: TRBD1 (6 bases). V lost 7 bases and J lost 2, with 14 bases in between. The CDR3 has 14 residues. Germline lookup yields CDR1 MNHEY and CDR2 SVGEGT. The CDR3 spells CASIPQGQNTEAFF. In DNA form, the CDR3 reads TGTGCCAGCATCCCCCAGGGGCAAAACACTGAAGCTTTCTTT.

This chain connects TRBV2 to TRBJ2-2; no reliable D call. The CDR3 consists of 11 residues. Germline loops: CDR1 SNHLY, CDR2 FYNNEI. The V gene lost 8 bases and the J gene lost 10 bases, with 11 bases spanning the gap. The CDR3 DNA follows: TGTGCCAGCCGATCCCAGGTGGAGCTGTTTTTT. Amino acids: CASRSQVELFF.

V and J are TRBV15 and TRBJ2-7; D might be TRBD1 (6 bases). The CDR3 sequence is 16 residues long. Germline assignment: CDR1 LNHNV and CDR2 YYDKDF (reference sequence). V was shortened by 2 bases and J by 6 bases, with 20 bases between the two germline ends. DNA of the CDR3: TGTGCCACCAGCAGAACCCCAACAGGGTTTATGGGCGAGCAGTACTTC. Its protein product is CATSRTPTGFMGEQYF.

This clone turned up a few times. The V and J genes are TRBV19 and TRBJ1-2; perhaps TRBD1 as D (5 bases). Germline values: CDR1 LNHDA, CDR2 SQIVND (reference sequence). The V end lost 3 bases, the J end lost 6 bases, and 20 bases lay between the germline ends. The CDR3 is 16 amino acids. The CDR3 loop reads CASSIGQGLFMNGYTF. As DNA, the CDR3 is TGTGCCAGTAGTATCGGGCAGGGCCTCTTTATGAATGGCTACACCTTC.

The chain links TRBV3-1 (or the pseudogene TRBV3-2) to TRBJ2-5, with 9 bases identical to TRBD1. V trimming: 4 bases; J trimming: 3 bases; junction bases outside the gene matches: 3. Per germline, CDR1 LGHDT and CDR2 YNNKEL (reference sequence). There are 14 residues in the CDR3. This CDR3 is CASSRRTGEETQYF. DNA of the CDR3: TGTGCCAGCAGCCGGAGGACAGGGGAAGAGACCCAGTACTTC.

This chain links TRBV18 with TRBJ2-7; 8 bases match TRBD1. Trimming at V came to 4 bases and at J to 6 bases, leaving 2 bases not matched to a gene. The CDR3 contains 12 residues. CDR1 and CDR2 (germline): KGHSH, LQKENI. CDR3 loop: CASSLDRAEQYF. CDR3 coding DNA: TGTGCCAGCTCACTGGACAGGGCCGAGCAGTACTTC.

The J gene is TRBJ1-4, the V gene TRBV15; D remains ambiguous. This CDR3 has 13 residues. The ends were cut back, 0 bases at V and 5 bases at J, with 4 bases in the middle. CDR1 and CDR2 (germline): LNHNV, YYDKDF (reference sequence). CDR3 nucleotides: TGTGCCACCAGCAGAGACAGGAATGAAAAACTGTTTTTT. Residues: CATSRDRNEKLFF.

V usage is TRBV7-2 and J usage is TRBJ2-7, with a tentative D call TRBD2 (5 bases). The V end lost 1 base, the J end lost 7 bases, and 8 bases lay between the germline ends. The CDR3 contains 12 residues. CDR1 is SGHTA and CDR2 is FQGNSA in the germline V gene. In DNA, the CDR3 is TGTGCCAGCAGCTTAGTAACGGGGGAGCAGTACTTC. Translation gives CASSLVTGEQYF. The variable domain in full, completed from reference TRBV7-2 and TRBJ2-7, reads GAGVSQSPSNKVTEKGKDVELRCDPISGHTALYWYRQSLGQGLEFLIYFQGNSAPDKSGLPSDRFSAERTGGSVSTLTIQRTQQEDSAVYLCASSLVTGEQYFGPGTRLTVT.

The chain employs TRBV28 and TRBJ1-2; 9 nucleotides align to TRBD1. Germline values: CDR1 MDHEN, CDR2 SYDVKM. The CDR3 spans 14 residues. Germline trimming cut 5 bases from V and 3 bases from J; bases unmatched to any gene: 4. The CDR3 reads CASSIGQGYYGYTF. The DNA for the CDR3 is TGTGCCAGCAGTATCGGACAGGGGTACTATGGCTACACCTTC.

The CDR3, as DNA: TGCGCCAGCAGCTGGGGACTAGCGGAGGACAATGAGCAGTTCTTC. Translating gives CASSWGLAEDNEQFF. This chain joins TRBV5-1 and TRBJ2-1; 11 nucleotides align to TRBD2. The germline V gene has CDR1 SGHRS and CDR2 YFSETQ. This CDR3 is built from 15 residues. Trimming at V came to 3 bases and at J to 5 bases, leaving 4 bases not matched to a gene.

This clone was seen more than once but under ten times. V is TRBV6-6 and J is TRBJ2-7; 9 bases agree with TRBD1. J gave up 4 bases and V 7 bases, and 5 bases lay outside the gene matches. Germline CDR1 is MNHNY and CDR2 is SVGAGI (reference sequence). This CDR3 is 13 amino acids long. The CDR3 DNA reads TGTGCCAGCATGGGGACAGGGATGTACGAGCAGTACTTC. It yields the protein CASMGTGMYEQYF.

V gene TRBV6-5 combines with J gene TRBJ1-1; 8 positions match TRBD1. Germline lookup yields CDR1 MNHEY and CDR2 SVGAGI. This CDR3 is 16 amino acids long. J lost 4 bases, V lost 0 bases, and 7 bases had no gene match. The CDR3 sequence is CASSYSRTGWGTEAFF. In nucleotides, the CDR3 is TGTGCCAGCAGTTACTCACGGACAGGGTGGGGCACTGAAGCTTTCTTT.

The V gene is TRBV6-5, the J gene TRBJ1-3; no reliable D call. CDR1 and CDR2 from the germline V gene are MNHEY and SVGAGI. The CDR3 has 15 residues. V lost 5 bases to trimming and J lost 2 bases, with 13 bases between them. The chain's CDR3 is CASSRKVAPGNTIYF. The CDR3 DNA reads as TGTGCCAGCAGTAGGAAGGTAGCCCCTGGAAACACCATATATTTT.

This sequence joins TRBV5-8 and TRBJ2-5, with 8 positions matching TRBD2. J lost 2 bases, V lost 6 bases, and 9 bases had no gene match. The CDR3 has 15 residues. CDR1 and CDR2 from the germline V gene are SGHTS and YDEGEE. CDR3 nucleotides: TGTGCCAGCAACCCAGGGACTAGAACACAAGAGACCCAGTACTTC. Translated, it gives CASNPGTRTQETQYF.

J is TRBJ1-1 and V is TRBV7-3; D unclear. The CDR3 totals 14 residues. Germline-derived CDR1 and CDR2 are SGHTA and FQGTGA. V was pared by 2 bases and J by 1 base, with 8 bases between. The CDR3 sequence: CASSLGGTNTEAFF. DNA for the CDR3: TGTGCCAGCAGCTTAGGAGGTACGAACACTGAAGCTTTCTTT. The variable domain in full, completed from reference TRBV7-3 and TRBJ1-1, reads GAGVSQTPSNKVTEKGKYVELRCDPISGHTALYWYRQSLGQGPEFLIYFQGTGAADDSGLPNDRFFAVRPEGSVSTLKIQRTERGDSAVYLCASSLGGTNTEAFFGQGTRLTVV.

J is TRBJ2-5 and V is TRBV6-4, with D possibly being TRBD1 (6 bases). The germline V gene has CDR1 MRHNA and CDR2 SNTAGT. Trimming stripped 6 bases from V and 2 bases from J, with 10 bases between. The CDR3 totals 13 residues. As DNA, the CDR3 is TGTGCCAGCAGCCGGACAGTACAAGAGACCCAGTACTTC. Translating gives CASSRTVQETQYF.

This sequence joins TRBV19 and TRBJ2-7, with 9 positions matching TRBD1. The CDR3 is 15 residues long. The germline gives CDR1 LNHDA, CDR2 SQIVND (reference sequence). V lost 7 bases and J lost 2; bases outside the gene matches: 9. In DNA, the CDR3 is TGTGCCAGTAAGGGACAGGGCCTAAGCGCCTACGAGCAGTACTTC. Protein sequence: CASKGQGLSAYEQYF.

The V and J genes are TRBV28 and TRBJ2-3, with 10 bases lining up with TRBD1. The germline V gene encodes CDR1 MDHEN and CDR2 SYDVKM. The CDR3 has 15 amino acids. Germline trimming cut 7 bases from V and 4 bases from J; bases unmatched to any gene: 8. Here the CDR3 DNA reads TGTGCCAGCAATCGGGACAGGGGTTTCGCAGATACGCAGTATTTT. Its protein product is CASNRDRGFADTQYF.

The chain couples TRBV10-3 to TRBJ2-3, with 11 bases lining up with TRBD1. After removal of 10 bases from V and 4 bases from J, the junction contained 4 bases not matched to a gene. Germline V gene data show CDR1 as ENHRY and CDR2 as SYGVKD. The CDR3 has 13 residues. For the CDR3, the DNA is TGTGCCAACGGACAGGGGGCGGCAGATACGCAGTATTTT. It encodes CANGQGAADTQYF.

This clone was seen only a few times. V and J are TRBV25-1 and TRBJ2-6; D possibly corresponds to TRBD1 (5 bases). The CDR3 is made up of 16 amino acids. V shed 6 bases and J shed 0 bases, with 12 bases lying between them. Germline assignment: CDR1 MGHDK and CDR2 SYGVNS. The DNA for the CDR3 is TGTGCCAGCAGCTCACAGGAAACCTCTGGGGCCAACGTCCTGACTTTC. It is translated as CASSSQETSGANVLTF.

The CDR3 DNA sequence: TGTGCCAGCAGCGTAGGCCAGGGGTCTCCCTACGAGCAGTACTTC. Amino acids: CASSVGQGSPYEQYF. The chain uses TRBV9 and TRBJ2-7; D may be TRBD1 (6 bases). CDR3 length: 15 residues. V was clipped by 0 bases and J by 2 bases, with 12 bases between them. CDR1 and CDR2 from the germline V gene are SGDLS and YYNGEE. The variable domain in full, with the rest retrieved from reference TRBV9 and TRBJ2-7, is DSGVTQTPKHLITATGQRVTLRCSPRSGDLSVYWYQQSLDQGLQFLIQYYNGEERAKGNILERFSAQQFPDLHSELNLSSLELGDSALYFCASSVGQGSPYEQYFGPGTRLTVT.

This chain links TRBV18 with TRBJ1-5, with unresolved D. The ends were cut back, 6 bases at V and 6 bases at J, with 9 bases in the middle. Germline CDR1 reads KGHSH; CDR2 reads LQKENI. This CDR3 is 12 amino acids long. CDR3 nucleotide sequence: TGTGCCAGCTCCCAACTTGGTCAGCCCCAGCATTTT. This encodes CASSQLGQPQHF.

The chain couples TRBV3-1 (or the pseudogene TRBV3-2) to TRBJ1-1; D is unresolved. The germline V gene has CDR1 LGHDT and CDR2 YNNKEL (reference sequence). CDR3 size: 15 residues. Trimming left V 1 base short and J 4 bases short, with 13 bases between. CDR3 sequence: CASSQAQYRGTEAFF. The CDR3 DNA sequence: TGTGCCAGCAGCCAAGCGCAGTACCGGGGCACTGAAGCTTTCTTT.